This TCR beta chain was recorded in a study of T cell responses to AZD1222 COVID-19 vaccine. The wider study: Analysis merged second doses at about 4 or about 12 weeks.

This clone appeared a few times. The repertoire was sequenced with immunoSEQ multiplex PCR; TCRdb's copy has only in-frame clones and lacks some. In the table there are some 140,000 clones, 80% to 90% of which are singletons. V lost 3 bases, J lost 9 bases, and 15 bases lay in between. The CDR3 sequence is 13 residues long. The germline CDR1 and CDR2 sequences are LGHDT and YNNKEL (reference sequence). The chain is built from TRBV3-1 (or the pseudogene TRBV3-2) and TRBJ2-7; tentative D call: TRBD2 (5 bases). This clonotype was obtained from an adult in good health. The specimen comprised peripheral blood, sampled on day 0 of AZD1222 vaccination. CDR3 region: CASSQDFGDGQYF. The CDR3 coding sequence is TGTGCCAGCAGCCAGGACTTCGGGGATGGGCAGTACTTC.